Listed below are T cell receptor beta chains from one sample, sequenced in a study of T cells in localized non-small cell lung cancer. The repertoire was sequenced with immunoSEQ multiplex PCR; TCRdb's copy has only in-frame clones and lacks some. Here the sample spans 2,000 to 3,000 clones, about 28% being singletons. The specimen comprised lung tumor tissue, sampled before any cancer treatment. The receptor source for this set is a male donor at least 60 years old with stage II squamous cell lung carcinoma. Each CDR3 is given with its conserved first and last residue. A D gene is named only where the DNA matches it firmly. For some rows the clone size is stated as once, few or many, or as a class when expanded; others skip it.

CDR3aa | CDR3nt | j_gene | v_gene | abundance | d_gene
CASSPPGHLYGYTF | TGTGCCAGCAGTCCCCCGGGACACCTCTATGGCTACACCTTC | TRBJ1-2 | TRBV11-3 | few | -
CASSLRGGATYNEQFF | TGTGCCAGCAGCTTAAGAGGCGGGGCGACCTACAATGAGCAGTTCTTC | TRBJ2-1 | TRBV11-3 | few | -
CASSPGSGLDYEQYF | TGTGCCAGCTCACCAGGTTCGGGACTAGACTACGAGCAGTACTTC | TRBJ2-7 | TRBV18 | - | TRBD2
CASSGSLGNQPQHF | TGTGCCAGTTCAGGGTCCCTAGGCAATCAGCCCCAGCATTTT | TRBJ1-5 | TRBV19 | - | -
CASSFGPRLSYAKNIQYF | TGTGCCAGCAGTTTTGGGCCCAGGCTAAGCTACGCCAAAAACATTCAGTACTTC | TRBJ2-4 | TRBV28 | medium-sized | -
CASSRGGTTNYGYTF | TGTGCCAGCAGCCGGGGGGGGACGACTAACTATGGCTACACCTTC | TRBJ1-2 | TRBV11-3 | - | -
CASSDRDVTEAFF | TGTGCCAGCAGTGACCGGGACGTCACTGAAGCTTTCTTT | TRBJ1-1 | TRBV6-8 | few | -
CASSYRGLNTEAFF | TGTGCCAGCAGTTACAGGGGACTGAACACTGAAGCTTTCTTT | TRBJ1-1 | TRBV6-8 | few | -
CASGLQSNTEAFF | TGTGCTAGTGGTTTGCAGTCAAACACTGAAGCTTTCTTT | TRBJ1-1 | TRBV12-5 | few | -
CATWRGNSYEQYF | TGTGCCACGTGGCGGGGGAACTCCTACGAGCAGTACTTC | TRBJ2-7 | TRBV28 | - | TRBD2
CASSDRVHNEQFF | TGTGCCAGCAGCGACAGGGTTCACAATGAGCAGTTCTTC | TRBJ2-1 | TRBV6-8 | few | TRBD1